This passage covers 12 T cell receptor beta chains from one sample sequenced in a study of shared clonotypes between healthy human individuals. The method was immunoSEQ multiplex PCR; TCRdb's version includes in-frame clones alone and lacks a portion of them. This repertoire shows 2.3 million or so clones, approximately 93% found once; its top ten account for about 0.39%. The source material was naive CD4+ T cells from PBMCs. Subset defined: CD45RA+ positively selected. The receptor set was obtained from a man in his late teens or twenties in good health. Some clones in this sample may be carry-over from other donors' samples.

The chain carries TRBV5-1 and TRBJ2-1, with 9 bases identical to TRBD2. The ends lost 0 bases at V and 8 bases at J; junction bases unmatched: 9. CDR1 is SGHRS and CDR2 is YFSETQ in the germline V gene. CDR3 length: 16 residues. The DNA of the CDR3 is TGCGCCAGCAGCTTGGGGGTGAGTAGCGGGAGTTATGAGCAGTTCTTC. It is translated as CASSLGVSSGSYEQFF.

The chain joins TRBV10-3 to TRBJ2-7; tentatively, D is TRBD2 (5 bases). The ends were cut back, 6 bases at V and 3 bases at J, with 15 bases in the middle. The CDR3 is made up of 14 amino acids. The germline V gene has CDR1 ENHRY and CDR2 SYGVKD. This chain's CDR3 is CAIRASPGDYEQYF. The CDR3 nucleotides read TGTGCCATCAGGGCGAGTCCCGGGGACTACGAGCAGTACTTC.

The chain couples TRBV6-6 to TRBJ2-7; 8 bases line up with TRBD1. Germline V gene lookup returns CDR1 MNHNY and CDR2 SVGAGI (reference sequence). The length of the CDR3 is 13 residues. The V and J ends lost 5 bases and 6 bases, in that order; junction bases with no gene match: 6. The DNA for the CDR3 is TGTGCCAGCAGTGGACAGGGACGGAGCGAGCAGTACTTC. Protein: CASSGQGRSEQYF.

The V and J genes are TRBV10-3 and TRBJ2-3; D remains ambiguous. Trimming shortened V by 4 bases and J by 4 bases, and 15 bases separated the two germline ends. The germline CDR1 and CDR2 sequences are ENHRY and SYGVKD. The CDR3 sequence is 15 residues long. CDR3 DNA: TGTGCCATCAGTGCCCTTAGAGCCCAGGCAGATACGCAGTATTTT. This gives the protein CAISALRAQADTQYF.

In nucleotides, the CDR3 is TGCGCCAGCAGCTTACTAGCGGGAGTAGGCGGGGAGCTGTTTTTT. As protein: CASSLLAGVGGELFF. The V and J genes are TRBV5-1 and TRBJ2-2, with 11 bases that match TRBD2. Per germline, CDR1 SGHRS and CDR2 YFSETQ. The ends lost 2 bases at V and 7 bases at J; junction bases unmatched: 4. The CDR3 is 15 residues long. The full variable domain, with the rest looked up from reference TRBV5-1 and TRBJ2-2, is KAGVTQTPRYLIKTRGQQVTLSCSPISGHRSVSWYQQTPGQGLQFLFEYFSETQRNKGNFPGRFSGRQFSNSRSEMNVSTLELGDSALYLCASSLLAGVGGELFFGEGSRLTVL.

Here the CDR3 reads CASSLILGQGAGEKLFF. The CDR3 region has the DNA TGTGCCAGCAGCTTAATTCTGGGACAGGGGGCGGGGGAAAAACTGTTTTTT. The chain has TRBV7-2 and TRBJ1-4; 12 bases match TRBD1. CDR1 SGHTA and CDR2 FQGNSA come from the germline V gene. The CDR3 runs to 17 residues. The V gene end was trimmed by 2 bases and the J gene end by 8 bases; junction bases not matched to a gene: 9.

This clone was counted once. CDR3 sequence: CASSLAAGHEQYF. DNA for the CDR3: TGTGCCAGCAGCCTCGCGGCAGGGCACGAGCAGTACTTC. The chain employs TRBV7-2 and TRBJ2-7; D may be TRBD1 (5 bases). V lost 5 bases to trimming and J lost 5 bases, with 13 bases between them. From germline, CDR1 is SGHTA and CDR2 FQGNSA. The CDR3 spans 13 residues.

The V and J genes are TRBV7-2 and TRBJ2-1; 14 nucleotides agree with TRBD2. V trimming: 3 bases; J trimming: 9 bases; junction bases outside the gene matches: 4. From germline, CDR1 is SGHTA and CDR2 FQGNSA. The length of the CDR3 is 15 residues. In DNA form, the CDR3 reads TGTGCCAGCAGCTTGGGACTAGCGGGAGTTCGTGAGCAGTTCTTC. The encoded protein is CASSLGLAGVREQFF.

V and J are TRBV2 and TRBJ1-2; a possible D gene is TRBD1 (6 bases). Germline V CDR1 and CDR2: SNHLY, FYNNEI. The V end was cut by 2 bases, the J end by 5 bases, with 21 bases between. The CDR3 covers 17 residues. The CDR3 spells CASSERPKQGGIYGYTF. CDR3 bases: TGTGCCAGCAGTGAACGCCCTAAACAGGGTGGAATATATGGCTACACCTTC.

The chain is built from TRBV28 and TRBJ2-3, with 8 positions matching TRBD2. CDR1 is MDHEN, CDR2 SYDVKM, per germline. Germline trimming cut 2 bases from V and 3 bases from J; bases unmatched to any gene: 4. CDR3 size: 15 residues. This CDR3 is CASSLAPSGTDTQYF. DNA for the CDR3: TGTGCCAGCAGTTTAGCTCCTAGCGGGACAGATACGCAGTATTTT.

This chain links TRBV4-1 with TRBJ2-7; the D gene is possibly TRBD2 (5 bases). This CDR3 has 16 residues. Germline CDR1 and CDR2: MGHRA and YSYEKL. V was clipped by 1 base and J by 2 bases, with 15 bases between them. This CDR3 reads CASSQGEIGVTYEQYF. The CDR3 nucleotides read TGCGCCAGCAGCCAAGGGGAGATCGGGGTAACCTACGAGCAGTACTTC.

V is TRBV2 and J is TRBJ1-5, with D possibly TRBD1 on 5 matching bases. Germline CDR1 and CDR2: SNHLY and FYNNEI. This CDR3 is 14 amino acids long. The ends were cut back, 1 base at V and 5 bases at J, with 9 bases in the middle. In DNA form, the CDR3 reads TGTGCCAGCAGTGAAGATAGGGGTTATCAGCCCCAGCATTTT. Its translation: CASSEDRGYQPQHF.